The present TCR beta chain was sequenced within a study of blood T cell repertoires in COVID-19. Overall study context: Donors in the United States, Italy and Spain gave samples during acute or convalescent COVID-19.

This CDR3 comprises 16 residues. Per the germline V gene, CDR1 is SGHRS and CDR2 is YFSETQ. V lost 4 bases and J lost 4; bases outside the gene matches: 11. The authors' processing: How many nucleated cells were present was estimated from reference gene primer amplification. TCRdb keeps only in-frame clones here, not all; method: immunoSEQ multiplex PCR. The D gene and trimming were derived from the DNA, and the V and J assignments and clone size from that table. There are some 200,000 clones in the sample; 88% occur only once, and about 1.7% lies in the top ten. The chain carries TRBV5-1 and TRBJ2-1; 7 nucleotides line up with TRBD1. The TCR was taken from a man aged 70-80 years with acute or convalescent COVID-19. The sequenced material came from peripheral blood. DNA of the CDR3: TGCGCCAGCAGCCAAACTACCGGGACAGATTACAATGAGCAGTTCTTC. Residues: CASSQTTGTDYNEQFF.